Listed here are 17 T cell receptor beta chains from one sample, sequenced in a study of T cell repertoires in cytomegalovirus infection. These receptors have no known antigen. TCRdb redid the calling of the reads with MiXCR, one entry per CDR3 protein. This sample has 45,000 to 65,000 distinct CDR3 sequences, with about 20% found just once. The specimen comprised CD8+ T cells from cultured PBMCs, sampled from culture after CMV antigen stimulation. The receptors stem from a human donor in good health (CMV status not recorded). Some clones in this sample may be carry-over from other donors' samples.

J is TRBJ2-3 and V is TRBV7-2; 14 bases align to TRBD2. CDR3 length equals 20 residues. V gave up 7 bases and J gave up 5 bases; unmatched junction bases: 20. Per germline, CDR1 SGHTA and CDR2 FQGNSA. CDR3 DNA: TGTGCCAGCACCTTGCCGCCCAGGACTAGCGGGGGGTTCGGTGAAGATACGCAGTATTTT. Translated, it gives CASTLPPRTSGGFGEDTQYF.

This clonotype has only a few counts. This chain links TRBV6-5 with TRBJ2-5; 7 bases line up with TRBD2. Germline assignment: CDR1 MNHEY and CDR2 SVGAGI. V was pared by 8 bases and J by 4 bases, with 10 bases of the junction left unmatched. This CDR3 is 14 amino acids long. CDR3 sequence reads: CASAERGTRETQYF. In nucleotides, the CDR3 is TGTGCCAGCGCGGAGCGGGGTACCCGAGAGACCCAGTACTTC.

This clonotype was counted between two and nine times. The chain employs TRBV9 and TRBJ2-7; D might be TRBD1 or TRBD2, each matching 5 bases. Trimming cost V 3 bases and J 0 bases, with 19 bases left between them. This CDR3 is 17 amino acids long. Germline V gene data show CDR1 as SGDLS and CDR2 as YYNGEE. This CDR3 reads CASSGARDLSSSYEQYF. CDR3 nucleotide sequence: TGTGCCAGCAGCGGGGCCCGGGACCTTTCGAGCTCCTACGAGCAGTACTTC.

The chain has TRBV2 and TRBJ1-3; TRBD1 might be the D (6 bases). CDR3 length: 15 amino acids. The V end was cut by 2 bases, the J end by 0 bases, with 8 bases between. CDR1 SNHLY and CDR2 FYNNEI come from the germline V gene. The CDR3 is CASSERGTSGNTIYF. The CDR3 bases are TGTGCCAGCAGTGAAAGGGGGACCTCTGGAAACACCATATATTTT.

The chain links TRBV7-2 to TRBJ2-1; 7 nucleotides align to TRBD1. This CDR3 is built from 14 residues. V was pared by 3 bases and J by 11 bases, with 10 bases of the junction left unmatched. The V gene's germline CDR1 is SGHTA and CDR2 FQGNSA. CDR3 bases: TGTGCCAGCAGCTTGCGGACAGGTTTCGACAAGCAGTTCTTC. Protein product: CASSLRTGFDKQFF.

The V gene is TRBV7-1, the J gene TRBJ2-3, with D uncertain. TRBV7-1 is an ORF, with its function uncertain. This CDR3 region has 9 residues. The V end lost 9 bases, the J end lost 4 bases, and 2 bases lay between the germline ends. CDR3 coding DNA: TGTGCCAGGGCAGATACGCAGTATTTT. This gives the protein CARADTQYF.

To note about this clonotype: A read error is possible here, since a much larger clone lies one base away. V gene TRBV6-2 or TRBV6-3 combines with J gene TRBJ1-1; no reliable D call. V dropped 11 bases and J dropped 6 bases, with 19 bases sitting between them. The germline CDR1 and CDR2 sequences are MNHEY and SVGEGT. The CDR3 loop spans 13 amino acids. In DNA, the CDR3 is TGTGCCCGCTGGGGTGGCTGGGAGGCTGAAGCTTTCTTT. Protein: CARWGGWEAEAFF.

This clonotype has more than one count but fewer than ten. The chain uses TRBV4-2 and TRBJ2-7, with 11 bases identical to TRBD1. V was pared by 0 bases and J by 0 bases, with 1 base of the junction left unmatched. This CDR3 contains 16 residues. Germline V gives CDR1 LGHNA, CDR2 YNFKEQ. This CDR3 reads CASSQEDRGLSYEQYF. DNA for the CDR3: TGTGCCAGCAGCCAAGAGGACAGGGGGCTCTCCTACGAGCAGTACTTC.

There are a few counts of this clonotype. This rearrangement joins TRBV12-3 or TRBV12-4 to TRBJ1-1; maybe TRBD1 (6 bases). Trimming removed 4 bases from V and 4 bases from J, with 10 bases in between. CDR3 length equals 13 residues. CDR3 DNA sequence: TGTGCCAGCAGTTGGGGGGGCGCCACTGAAGCTTTCTTT. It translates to CASSWGGATEAFF.

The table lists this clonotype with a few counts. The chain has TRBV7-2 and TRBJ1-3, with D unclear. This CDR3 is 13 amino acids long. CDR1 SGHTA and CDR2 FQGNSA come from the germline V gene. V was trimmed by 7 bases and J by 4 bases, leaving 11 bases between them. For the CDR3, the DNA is TGTGCCAGCACCAAAAACGGAGGAAACACCATATATTTT. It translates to CASTKNGGNTIYF.

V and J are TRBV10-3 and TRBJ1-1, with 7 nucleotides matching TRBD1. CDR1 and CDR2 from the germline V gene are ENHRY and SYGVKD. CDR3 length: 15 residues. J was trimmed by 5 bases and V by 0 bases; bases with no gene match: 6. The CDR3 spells CAISESDRMDTEAFF. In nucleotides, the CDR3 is TGTGCCATCAGTGAGTCGGACAGGATGGATACTGAAGCTTTCTTT.

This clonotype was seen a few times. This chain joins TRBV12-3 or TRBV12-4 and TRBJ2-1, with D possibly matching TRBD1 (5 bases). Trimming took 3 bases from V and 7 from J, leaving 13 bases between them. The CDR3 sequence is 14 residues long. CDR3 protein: CASSFGQGLNEQFF. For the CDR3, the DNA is TGTGCCAGCAGTTTCGGCCAGGGTTTGAATGAGCAGTTCTTC.

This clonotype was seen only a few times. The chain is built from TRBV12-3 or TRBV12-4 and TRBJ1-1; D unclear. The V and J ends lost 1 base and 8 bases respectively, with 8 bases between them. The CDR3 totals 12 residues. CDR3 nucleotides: TGTGCCAGCAGTTTAGAGATGGTGGAAGCTTTCTTT. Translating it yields CASSLEMVEAFF.

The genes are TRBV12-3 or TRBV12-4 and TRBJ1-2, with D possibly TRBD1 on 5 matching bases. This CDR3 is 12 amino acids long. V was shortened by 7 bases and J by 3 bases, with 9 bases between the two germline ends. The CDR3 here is CASTLGDYGYTF. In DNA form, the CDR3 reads TGTGCCAGCACCCTGGGGGACTATGGCTACACCTTC.

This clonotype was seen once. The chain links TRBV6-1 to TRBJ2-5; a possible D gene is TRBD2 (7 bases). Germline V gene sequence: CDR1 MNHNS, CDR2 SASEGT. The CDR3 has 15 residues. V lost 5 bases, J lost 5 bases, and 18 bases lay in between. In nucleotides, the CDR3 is TGTGCCAGCAGTAGTCCTAGGGGGGGGGTGGAGACCCAGTACTTC. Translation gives CASSSPRGGVETQYF.

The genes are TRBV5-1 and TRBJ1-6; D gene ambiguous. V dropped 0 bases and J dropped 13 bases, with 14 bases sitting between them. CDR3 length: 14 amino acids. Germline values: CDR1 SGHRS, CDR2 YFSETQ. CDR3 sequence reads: CASSLADPSVPLHF. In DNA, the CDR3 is TGCGCCAGCAGCTTGGCCGACCCTTCGGTGCCCCTCCACTTT.

CDR3 loop: CASIGVVGGGRYEQYF. The CDR3 nucleotides are TGTGCCAGCATTGGCGTCGTAGGAGGGGGCAGATACGAGCAGTACTTC. The V gene is TRBV2, the J gene TRBJ2-7; a weak D match, TRBD1 (7 bases). This CDR3 has 16 amino acids. The V gene lost 7 bases and the J gene lost 4 bases, with 23 bases spanning the gap. Germline CDR1 reads SNHLY; CDR2 reads FYNNEI.